The 18 T cell receptor beta chains listed next were all sequenced from one sample in a study of blood T cell repertoires in COVID-19. Assay: immunoSEQ multiplex PCR; the TCRdb copy retains only in-frame clones and omits some. The sample has around 140,000 clones, 70% to 85% seen once. The specimen was peripheral blood. The receptors here all came from a woman aged 80 or older with acute or convalescent COVID-19.

This clone appeared many times. V and J are TRBV6-2 or TRBV6-3 and TRBJ1-6, with TRBD1 as a possible D gene (6 bases). Germline CDR1 is MNHEY and CDR2 is SVGEGT. The V end was cut by 4 bases, the J end by 8 bases, with 18 bases between. The CDR3 is 16 amino acids. CDR3 sequence reads: CASSWDQGHSDSPLHF. The CDR3 bases are TGTGCCAGCAGTTGGGATCAGGGGCACTCAGATTCACCCCTCCACTTT.

This clone was observed a single time. This chain links TRBV9 with TRBJ2-1; tentatively, D is TRBD1 (6 bases). Germline V gene lookup returns CDR1 SGDLS and CDR2 YYNGEE. V gave up 3 bases and J gave up 5 bases, with 15 bases separating them. The CDR3 sequence is 15 residues long. The CDR3: CASSAQGTSNNEQFF. The DNA of the CDR3 is TGTGCCAGCAGCGCCCAGGGGACATCCAACAATGAGCAGTTCTTC.

V is TRBV19 and J is TRBJ2-2; 9 nucleotides match TRBD2. CDR3 length: 17 residues. V dropped 4 bases and J dropped 3; count of bases not matched to a gene: 9. The V gene's germline CDR1 is LNHDA and CDR2 SQIVND (reference sequence). CDR3 bases: TGTGCCAGTAGTACCTTCCGAGCGGGAGGCGACACCGGGGAGCTGTTTTTT. Translating it yields CASSTFRAGGDTGELFF.

On this clone: Distinct nucleotide sequences in the sample also encode this CDR3. In nucleotides, the CDR3 is TGTGCCATCAGTGAGCCGGGACAGGGAAGCACTGAAGCTTTCTTT. It codes for CAISEPGQGSTEAFF. This rearrangement joins TRBV10-3 to TRBJ1-1; 9 nucleotides agree with TRBD1. Trimming at V came to 2 bases and at J to 4 bases, leaving 5 bases not matched to a gene. The CDR3 has 15 residues. The germline V gene has CDR1 ENHRY and CDR2 SYGVKD.

V is TRBV27 and J is TRBJ1-4, with 7 bases identical to TRBD1. The V gene's germline CDR1 is MNHEY and CDR2 SMNVEV (reference sequence). The CDR3 is 16 residues long. Germline trimming cut 1 base from V and 7 bases from J; bases unmatched to any gene: 9. CDR3 protein: CASSLYLGGGGEKLFF. The DNA of the CDR3 is TGTGCCAGCAGTTTATACCTAGGGGGCGGCGGTGAAAAACTGTTTTTT.

This chain uses TRBV11-2 with TRBJ2-3, with a tentative D call TRBD2 (5 bases). CDR1 is SGHAT and CDR2 is FQNNGV in the germline V gene. The CDR3 is 15 residues long. Trimming pared 5 bases from V and 6 bases from J, leaving 18 bases between. The CDR3: CASSGTLGEWDTQYF. The CDR3 DNA follows: TGTGCCAGCAGCGGAACCCTCGGGGAATGGGATACGCAGTATTTT.

This chain connects TRBV7-6 to TRBJ1-3, with 10 bases matching TRBD1. Germline CDR1 is SGHVS and CDR2 is FNYEAQ. The length of the CDR3 is 15 residues. The J segment lost 0 bases and the V segment lost 5 bases, leaving 1 base of the junction unmatched. CDR3 coding DNA: TGTGCCAGCAGCCGGACAGGGGGCTCTGGAAACACCATATATTTT. It is translated as CASSRTGGSGNTIYF.

The rearrangement links TRBV29-1 to TRBJ1-2; TRBD1 matches 12 bases. Germline CDR1 and CDR2: SQVTM and ANQGSEA. This CDR3 comprises 15 residues. V dropped 2 bases and J dropped 4; count of bases not matched to a gene: 5. The CDR3: CSVEKGTGGVYGYTF. The DNA of the CDR3 is TGCAGCGTTGAAAAGGGGACAGGGGGCGTCTATGGCTACACCTTC.

The rearrangement links TRBV21-1 to TRBJ2-2; the table's D gene call, TRBD1, was not cross checked with the DNA. TRBV21-1 is an annotated pseudogene. CDR3 length equals 15 residues. CDR3 in DNA: TGTGCCAGCAGCCCCCGGGACAGGCCGACCGGGGAGCTGTTTTTT. Its protein product is CASSPRDRPTGELFF.

The chain combines TRBV5-1 with TRBJ2-2, with 8 bases that match TRBD1. Germline CDR1 and CDR2: SGHRS and YFSETQ. The CDR3 runs to 16 residues. Trimming took 2 bases from V and 0 from J; bases not matched to a gene: 3. As DNA, the CDR3 is TGCGCCAGCAGCTTTCCACAGGGGGCGAACACCGGGGAGCTGTTTTTT. Amino acids: CASSFPQGANTGELFF.

The chain recombines TRBV19 with TRBJ2-3, with D possibly being TRBD2 (7 bases). CDR3 length equals 15 residues. CDR1 LNHDA and CDR2 SQIVND come from the germline V gene (reference sequence). V lost 3 bases and J 2 bases, leaving 12 bases between the germline ends. Here the CDR3 reads CASSMRGGYTDTQYF. The CDR3 DNA reads as TGTGCCAGTAGTATGAGGGGGGGTTACACAGATACGCAGTATTTT.

CDR3 DNA: TGTGCCAGCAGCTTACTTTCCGGGACAGGGTGGCAAGAGACCCAGTACTTC. Translated, it gives CASSLLSGTGWQETQYF. The chain is built from TRBV5-6 and TRBJ2-5, with 9 positions matching TRBD1. J lost 2 bases, V lost 2 bases, and 10 bases had no gene match. This CDR3 is 17 amino acids long. Germline CDR1 reads SGHDT; CDR2 reads YYEEEE.

The chain combines TRBV3-1 (or the pseudogene TRBV3-2) with TRBJ1-2, with D possibly TRBD1 on 5 matching bases. The CDR3 sequence is 15 residues long. V was pared by 3 bases and J by 4 bases, with 15 bases between. Germline lookup yields CDR1 LGHDT and CDR2 YNNKEL (reference sequence). The CDR3 protein is CASSQDTYTGYGYTF. CDR3 DNA sequence: TGTGCCAGCAGCCAGGACACCTACACGGGCTATGGCTACACCTTC.

V and J are TRBV5-1 and TRBJ2-1; D possibly corresponds to TRBD1 (7 bases). From germline, CDR1 is SGHRS and CDR2 YFSETQ. The CDR3 covers 17 residues. Trimming pared 4 bases from V and 0 bases from J, leaving 17 bases between. The CDR3 spells CASSPLQGGASYNEQFF. The CDR3 nucleotides are TGCGCCAGCAGCCCCCTTCAGGGGGGCGCCTCCTACAATGAGCAGTTCTTC.

This clone appeared a few times. The genes are TRBV13 and TRBJ2-7; TRBD2 matches 16 bases. The V gene end was trimmed by 6 bases and the J gene end by 2 bases; junction bases not matched to a gene: 10. This CDR3 region has 18 residues. Looked up from germline, CDR1 is PRHDT and CDR2 is FYEKMQ (reference sequence). DNA for the CDR3: TGTGCCAGCAGTTACGGGACTAGCGGGGGGGTACAGCCCTACGAGCAGTACTTC. The encoded protein is CASSYGTSGGVQPYEQYF.

The rearrangement uses TRBV5-8 and TRBJ2-7, with 11 bases identical to TRBD2. This CDR3 spans 15 amino acids. In germline, CDR1 is SGHTS, CDR2 YDEGEE. The V gene end was trimmed by 5 bases and the J gene end by 0 bases; junction bases not matched to a gene: 4. The CDR3 region is CASSRTSGGSYEQYF. The DNA of the CDR3 is TGTGCCAGCAGTCGAACTAGCGGGGGCTCCTACGAGCAGTACTTC.

V gene TRBV2 combines with J gene TRBJ2-1; 7 bases match TRBD2. Trimming removed 6 bases from V and 3 bases from J; junction bases left unmatched: 8. Germline V lookup: CDR1 SNHLY, CDR2 FYNNEI. The CDR3 totals 15 residues. The CDR3 is CASRPTSLIYNEQFF. The CDR3, as DNA: TGTGCCAGCAGGCCGACTAGCCTGATCTACAATGAGCAGTTCTTC.

This clone was observed a single time. The chain couples TRBV30 to TRBJ2-1, with 9 bases that match TRBD1. The length of the CDR3 is 15 residues. V was pared by 3 bases and J by 3 bases, with 6 bases of the junction left unmatched. Germline V gives CDR1 GTSNPN, CDR2 SVGIG (reference sequence). The CDR3 DNA reads as TGTGCCTGGAGCCTCGGACAGGGGCTCTACAATGAGCAGTTCTTC. Translation: CAWSLGQGLYNEQFF.